This T cell receptor beta chain was sequenced in a study of cytomegalovirus exposure and HLA in healthy donors. Broader study findings: The majority of CMV-associated TCR beta chains were reported as apparently HLA-restricted in a later analysis. It was only CMV serostatus that was available as immune exposure information.

This clone showed up just a few times. Its specificity is unknown. Amplification used 60 Vbeta primers and 13 Jbeta primers. Only in-frame clones appear in the TCRdb table, and some are missing; sequencing was by immunoSEQ multiplex PCR. The sample lists some 180,000 clones, about 9% occurring once. Germline CDR1 and CDR2: SGHNT and YYREEE (reference sequence). V was shortened by 4 bases and J by 0 bases, with 8 bases between the two germline ends. The CDR3 has 14 residues. The V call is TRBV5-4, the J call TRBJ2-4; possible D gene TRBD1, 5 bases. Sequences were obtained from PBMCs. This TCR was recovered from a woman aged 25-40 years in good health and CMV-seropositive. The CDR3 loop is CASSATVAKNIQYF. CDR3 in DNA: TGTGCCAGCAGCGCGACAGTAGCCAAAAACATTCAGTACTTC.